Sequencing of this TCR beta chain was carried out in a study of T cells in Graves' hyperthyroidism and ophthalmopathy. Of note for this clonotype: As yet, its antigen is unknown.

A lack of ophthalmopathy progression within 18 months defined stable Graves' hyperthyroidism. This CDR3 region has 14 residues. Per the germline V gene, CDR1 is LNHDA and CDR2 is SQIVND (reference sequence). V shed 5 bases, J shed 7 bases, and the junction held 8 bases outside the gene matches. Findings of the study overall: Ophthalmopathy and stable hyperthyroidism were told apart by a 13 V-J model. The model predicted ophthalmopathy a median approximately seven months before onset.

Using RNA transcripts as the source, TCR beta CDR3 regions were amplified. Researchers ran a first-round RT-PCR on the TCR CDR3 using the HTBI primer set. TCRdb reprocessed the multiplex PCR reads with MiXCR, giving one entry per CDR3 protein. Of 300,000 to 350,000 distinct CDR3 sequences in the sample, 15% to 20% are singletons; the top ten hold approximately 49%. The chain joins TRBV19 to TRBJ1-5; 7 nucleotides match TRBD1. The source material was blood. This receptor was taken from a woman aged 50 to 65 with Graves' hyperthyroidism. DNA for the CDR3: TGTGCCAGTAGTCAGGGGGTGGAAGGCCAGCCCCAGCATTTT. This gives the protein CASSQGVEGQPQHF.